These 18 T cell receptor beta chains share one sample of origin, sequenced in a study of shared T cell receptors in the human thymus. The data were produced by immunoSEQ multiplex PCR, yet TCRdb's version contains in-frame clones alone and is incomplete. The sample records under 850,000 clones, roughly 90% being singletons. The same data also went into a second study, on human thymus T cells.

Sequenced: thymocytes. The origin of the receptors is a boy under three years old with a congenital heart defect.

The V call is TRBV10-2, the J call TRBJ2-3; TRBD1 agrees at 9 bases. Trimming at V came to 6 bases and at J to 1 base, leaving 14 bases not matched to a gene. The CDR3 length is 18 residues. The germline V gene encodes CDR1 WSHSY and CDR2 SAAADI. The chain's CDR3 is CASSPKKPGTGRTDTQYF. The CDR3 DNA is TGCGCCAGCAGCCCTAAGAAGCCAGGGACAGGGCGCACAGATACGCAGTATTTT.

The chain has TRBV4-1 and TRBJ2-1, with 11 bases that match TRBD2. Germline V gives CDR1 MGHRA, CDR2 YSYEKL. V lost 2 bases, J lost 8 bases, and 8 bases stayed unmatched. This CDR3 contains 16 residues. The DNA for the CDR3 is TGCGCCAGCAGCCAACCCAGACTAGCGGGAAGAGATGAGCAGTTCTTC. This gives the protein CASSQPRLAGRDEQFF.

This chain links TRBV10-3 with TRBJ2-3; 7 bases agree with TRBD2. Germline-derived CDR1 and CDR2 are ENHRY and SYGVKD. After removal of 0 bases from V and 2 bases from J, the junction contained 11 bases not matched to a gene. The CDR3 length is 18 residues. For the CDR3, the DNA is TGTGCCATCAGTGAGTCCAATTGGGGGGGGATCCTCACAGATACGCAGTATTTT. Translation gives CAISESNWGGILTDTQYF.

This sequence joins TRBV28 and TRBJ2-1; possibly TRBD2 for D (5 bases). CDR1 is MDHEN and CDR2 is SYDVKM in the germline V gene. This CDR3 is 13 amino acids long. V dropped 6 bases and J dropped 6 bases, with 12 bases sitting between them. CDR3 loop: CASSLDSLNEQFF. The CDR3 DNA follows: TGTGCCAGCAGCTTGGACTCGCTCAATGAGCAGTTCTTC.

The chain uses TRBV7-8 and TRBJ2-3; 11 positions agree with TRBD2. Germline loops: CDR1 SGHVS, CDR2 FQNEAQ. Trimming at V came to 1 base and at J to 7 bases, leaving 7 bases not matched to a gene. The CDR3 is 16 amino acids. CDR3: CASSLVTGTSGNTQYF. The CDR3 coding sequence is TGTGCCAGCAGCTTAGTTACCGGGACTAGCGGTAATACGCAGTATTTT.

CDR3 region: CASSLMITGLTGEAFF. In nucleotides, the CDR3 is TGTGCCAGCAGCTTAATGATCACAGGGCTAACAGGTGAAGCTTTCTTT. The V and J genes are TRBV5-4 and TRBJ1-1; the D gene is possibly TRBD1 (6 bases). This CDR3 has 16 amino acids. V lost 2 bases to trimming and J lost 7 bases, with 21 bases between them. Germline loops: CDR1 SGHNT, CDR2 YYREEE (reference sequence).

The genes are TRBV10-1 and TRBJ2-7; D may be TRBD2 (6 bases). The CDR3 length is 14 residues. The V gene lost 0 bases and the J gene lost 6 bases, with 12 bases spanning the gap. Germline V gene sequence: CDR1 WNHNN, CDR2 SYGVQD (reference sequence). The CDR3, as DNA: TGCGCCAGCAGTGAGTCGACTAGTTTGGGCGAGCAGTACTTC. Translated, it gives CASSESTSLGEQYF.

V usage is TRBV27 and J usage is TRBJ2-1; tentative D call: TRBD1 (5 bases). There are 15 residues in the CDR3. The V and J ends lost 5 bases and 4 bases respectively, with 15 bases between them. Germline CDR1 reads MNHEY; CDR2 reads SMNVEV (reference sequence). The CDR3 here is CASSIRAASYNEQFF. For the CDR3, the DNA is TGTGCCAGCAGTATCAGGGCAGCTTCATACAATGAGCAGTTCTTC.

V is TRBV28 and J is TRBJ1-1; D is uncertain. Germline CDR1 and CDR2: MDHEN and SYDVKM. This CDR3 is built from 15 residues. V gave up 5 bases and J gave up 0 bases, with 13 bases separating them. The CDR3 DNA sequence: TGTGCCAGCAGTACGCCGGCGGCGATGAACACTGAAGCTTTCTTT. Translating it yields CASSTPAAMNTEAFF.

V gene TRBV9 combines with J gene TRBJ1-1; TRBD1 agrees at 10 bases. V was pared by 0 bases and J by 5 bases, with 10 bases of the junction left unmatched. Per germline, CDR1 SGDLS and CDR2 YYNGEE. The CDR3 has 17 amino acids. CDR3 residues: CASSVATGRTGGTEAFF. The CDR3 DNA sequence: TGTGCCAGCAGCGTAGCTACAGGTAGGACAGGGGGGACTGAAGCTTTCTTT.

V usage is TRBV11-2 and J usage is TRBJ2-7, with D possibly TRBD2 on 6 matching bases. Trimming removed 3 bases at V and 4 bases at J, with 10 bases between. This CDR3 spans 13 amino acids. The germline V gene has CDR1 SGHAT and CDR2 FQNNGV. The CDR3 reads CASSLGGFYEQYF. The CDR3 DNA is TGTGCCAGCAGCTTGGGAGGTTTTTACGAGCAGTACTTC.

V usage is TRBV12-2 and J usage is TRBJ2-7; TRBD2, the table's D call, lacks a check against the DNA. TRBV12-2 is a documented pseudogene. The CDR3 runs 17 residues. This chain's CDR3 is CASRSRGGAALSYEQYF. The CDR3 nucleotides read TGTGCAAGTCGCTCCCGAGGAGGAGCAGCCCTGAGCTACGAGCAGTACTTC.

The rearrangement joins TRBV28 to TRBJ2-2; 10 bases align to TRBD1. J was trimmed by 4 bases and V by 6 bases; bases with no gene match: 2. CDR3 length equals 14 residues. The V gene's germline CDR1 is MDHEN and CDR2 SYDVKM. For the CDR3, the DNA is TGTGCCAGCAGGACAGGGGGCCGCACCGGGGAGCTGTTTTTT. Its protein product is CASRTGGRTGELFF.

The rearrangement uses TRBV4-1 and TRBJ2-7, with 9 bases identical to TRBD1. With 2 bases clipped from V and 3 bases from J, the junction kept 11 bases outside the gene matches. Germline CDR1 and CDR2: MGHRA and YSYEKL. This CDR3 is 17 amino acids long. The CDR3 DNA reads as TGCGCCAGCAGCCAACCCCGGCGGGGACAGGGTCTCTACGAGCAGTACTTC. Translation: CASSQPRRGQGLYEQYF.

This chain connects TRBV5-3 to TRBJ2-5; the D is unclear. TRBV5-3 is reported as an ORF; its role is uncertain. CDR3 length: 16 residues. V gave up 1 base and J gave up 7 bases, with 20 bases separating them. This chain's CDR3 is CARSLTPRGRHGTQYF. The CDR3 region has the DNA TGTGCCAGAAGCTTGACCCCCCGCGGAAGGCACGGGACCCAGTACTTC.

This clone was seen more than once but under ten times. This chain uses TRBV10-1 with TRBJ2-3, with D unresolved. Between the trimmed V and J ends, which lost 4 bases and 0 bases, there was a span of 8 bases. The CDR3 runs to 14 residues. Germline V gene data show CDR1 as WNHNN and CDR2 as SYGVQD (reference sequence). CDR3 region: CASSAAESTDTQYF. DNA of the CDR3: TGCGCCAGCAGTGCTGCTGAGAGCACAGATACGCAGTATTTT.

V and J are TRBV18 and TRBJ2-1; TRBD2 is a possible D gene (5 bases). This CDR3 comprises 15 residues. Germline loops: CDR1 KGHSH, CDR2 LQKENI. Trimming removed 3 bases from V and 1 base from J, with 10 bases in between. The CDR3 DNA reads TGTGCCAGCTCACCTCCGGGAACATCCTACAATGAGCAGTTCTTC. This translates into CASSPPGTSYNEQFF.

CDR3 nucleotides: TGTGCCAGCTCACCACTTCCCGGCGGGGGCCAGGGCACCGGGGAGCTGTTTTTT. Amino acid sequence: CASSPLPGGGQGTGELFF. The chain combines TRBV18 with TRBJ2-2; tentative D call: TRBD2 (7 bases). In germline, CDR1 is KGHSH, CDR2 LQKENI. Trimming left V 1 base short and J 4 bases short, with 19 bases between. This CDR3 has 18 amino acids.